The rows below give T cell receptor beta chains drawn from one sample of a study of shared clonotypes between healthy human individuals. Sequencing was performed with immunoSEQ multiplex PCR; in TCRdb, only in-frame clones are kept and a portion is missing. The repertoire includes approximately 2.5 million clones, around 90% of them detected once, and under 0.15% sits in the top ten. The specimen sequenced was naive CD4+ T cells sorted from blood. Every receptor here comes from a young man in good health. Each CDR3 is given with its conserved first and last residue. D genes are given only for firm matches. Where a row states a size, it is once, few, many or the class of an expanded clone; other rows omit it.

d_call	clone_size	j_call	v_call	cdr3_nt	cdr3_aa
NA	NA	TRBJ2-7	TRBV6-5	TGTGCCAGCAAAGTCCAAAGCTCCTACGAGCAGTACTTC	CASKVQSSYEQYF
TRBD1	NA	TRBJ1-2	TRBV29-1	TGCAGCGGACAGGGTTCCCATGGCTACACCTTC	CSGQGSHGYTF
NA	NA	TRBJ2-7	TRBV7-3	TGTGCCAGCAAGGGCGCCTACGAGCAGTACTTC	CASKGAYEQYF
NA	NA	TRBJ2-6	TRBV6-1	TGTGCCAGCAGTGAATTTGAAGGGAGAGCTCTCTCTGGGGCCAACGTCCTGACTTTC	CASSEFEGRALSGANVLTF
TRBD1	NA	TRBJ2-2	TRBV9	TGTGCCAGCAGCGCGTCCCCGGGACAGGGGCCCACCGGGGAGCTGTTTTTT	CASSASPGQGPTGELFF
TRBD2	once	TRBJ2-1	TRBV18	TGTGCCAGCTCAACCCGACTAGCGGGGGGGCTGAATGAGCAGTTCTTC	CASSTRLAGGLNEQFF
NA	NA	TRBJ2-2	TRBV30	TGTGCCTGGAGTGCTAGGAGCACCGGGGAGCTGTTTTTT	CAWSARSTGELFF
NA	few	TRBJ1-1	TRBV30	TGTGCCTGGAGTGTTAGATTGAACACTGAAGCTTTCTTT	CAWSVRLNTEAFF
TRBD2	NA	TRBJ2-3	TRBV4-1	TGCGCCAGCAGCTTTGGCGTGGTAGCGGGAGTCAGGGATACGCAGTATTTT	CASSFGVVAGVRDTQYF
NA	once	TRBJ2-1	TRBV6-6	TGTGCCAGCAGTTGGACTTCCTCCTACAATGAGCAGTTCTTC	CASSWTSSYNEQFF
NA	NA	TRBJ2-3	TRBV28	TGTGCCAGCAGCGTAGGGGGAACAGATACGCAGTATTTT	CASSVGGTDTQYF
TRBD1	NA	TRBJ2-2	TRBV25-1	TGTGCCAGCAGTGTACAGGGGGACACCGGGGAGCTGTTTTTT	CASSVQGDTGELFF
NA	NA	TRBJ1-1	TRBV10-3	TGTGCCATCAGTGACTGGACCGGGGAAGCTTTCTTT	CAISDWTGEAFF
TRBD1	NA	TRBJ1-2	TRBV2	TGTGCCAGCAGTGGACAGGGGGTTTATGGCTACACCTTC	CASSGQGVYGYTF
NA	NA	TRBJ2-1	TRBV7-9	TGTGCCAGCAGCTTGCGGGCTGAGCAGTTCTTC	CASSLRAEQFF
TRBD1	NA	TRBJ2-7	TRBV19	TGTGCCAGTAGGCCCGACAGGGGTTCCTACGAGCAGTACTTC	CASRPDRGSYEQYF